This entry lists 9 T cell receptor beta chains sequenced from one sample in a study of CD8+ T cells in alopecia areata. Treatment given: oral pan-JAK inhibitor, 5-10 mg twice daily. Following extraction, RNA underwent reverse transcription to cDNA, which served as the sequencing template. Generated by immunoSEQ multiplex PCR, the TCRdb table keeps only in-frame clones and is missing some. The sample includes about 190,000 clones, 60% of them seen just once. The sequences come from CD4+ T cells sorted from blood, collected at week 4, from a patient treated with tofacitinib. All receptors derive from a human donor with alopecia areata.

V is TRBV10-3 and J is TRBJ2-2; 8 nucleotides align to TRBD1. The J segment lost 4 bases and the V segment lost 5 bases, leaving 6 bases of the junction unmatched. Germline CDR1 is ENHRY and CDR2 is SYGVKD. This CDR3 contains 15 residues. The CDR3, as DNA: TGTGCCATCAGTACGGGACAGGCCGGCACCGGGGAGCTGTTTTTT. Translation: CAISTGQAGTGELFF.

J is TRBJ1-1 and V is TRBV30; 7 bases fit TRBD1. Trimming removed 4 bases from V and 5 bases from J; junction bases left unmatched: 7. Germline values: CDR1 GTSNPN, CDR2 SVGIG (reference sequence). The CDR3 is made up of 13 amino acids. This CDR3 is CAWKRQGGTEAFF. In nucleotides, the CDR3 is TGTGCCTGGAAGAGACAGGGAGGGACTGAAGCTTTCTTT. The variable domain in full, completed from reference TRBV30 and TRBJ1-1, reads SQTIHQWPATLVQPVGSPLSLECTVEGTSNPNLYWYRQAAGRGLQLLFYSVGIGQISSEVPQNLSASRPQDRQFILSSKKLLLSDSGFYLCAWKRQGGTEAFFGQGTRLTVV.

This clone was observed a handful of times. The rearrangement links TRBV2 to TRBJ2-1, with D tentatively TRBD1 (6 bases). The length of the CDR3 is 14 residues. Per germline, CDR1 SNHLY and CDR2 FYNNEI. V dropped 4 bases and J dropped 2 bases, with 9 bases sitting between them. This CDR3 reads CASSVQGTYNEQFF. The DNA for the CDR3 is TGTGCCAGCAGTGTCCAGGGGACCTACAATGAGCAGTTCTTC.

CDR3 coding DNA: TGTGCCAGCTCACCACTGATAACAGCGGAGACCCAGTACTTC. Its protein is CASSPLITAETQYF. The rearrangement uses TRBV18 and TRBJ2-5; no definite D call. Trimming took off 1 base at V and 5 bases at J, with 11 bases between the two ends. The V gene's germline CDR1 is KGHSH and CDR2 LQKENI. There are 14 residues in the CDR3.

The chain employs TRBV29-1 and TRBJ1-2, with unresolved D. In germline, CDR1 is SQVTM, CDR2 ANQGSEA. This CDR3 has 13 residues. Trimming took off 0 bases at V and 8 bases at J, with 13 bases between the two ends. The CDR3 loop is CSVEDLAGKGYTF. The DNA of the CDR3 is TGCAGCGTTGAAGATCTGGCCGGTAAGGGCTACACCTTC. Full variable domain (rest looked up from reference TRBV29-1 and TRBJ1-2): SAVISQKPSRDICQRGTSLTIQCQVDSQVTMMFWYRQQPGQSLTLIATANQGSEATYESGFVIDKFPISRPNLTFSTLTVSNMSPEDSSIYLCSVEDLAGKGYTFGSGTRLTVV.

The chain recombines TRBV10-3 with TRBJ2-5; 7 bases map to TRBD1. V gave up 7 bases and J gave up 5 bases; unmatched junction bases: 7. The CDR3 loop spans 13 amino acids. Germline V gene data show CDR1 as ENHRY and CDR2 as SYGVKD. CDR3 nucleotides: TGTGCCATCAATATGGACAGGTTGGAGACCCAGTACTTC. It is translated as CAINMDRLETQYF.

This clone was recorded once. V gene TRBV25-1 combines with J gene TRBJ2-3; 7 bases fit TRBD1. The V segment lost 3 bases and the J segment 1 base; nucleotides outside the gene matches: 7. The CDR3 consists of 16 residues. The V gene's germline CDR1 is MGHDK and CDR2 SYGVNS. CDR3 sequence (DNA): TGTGCCAGCAGTGACACCCCAGGGGGTGGCACAGATACGCAGTATTTT. Amino acids: CASSDTPGGGTDTQYF.

Here the CDR3 reads CSVDPQSTGELFF. CDR3 nucleotides: TGCAGCGTTGACCCTCAAAGCACCGGGGAGCTGTTTTTT. The V gene is TRBV29-1, the J gene TRBJ2-2, with D unclear. The CDR3 covers 13 residues. Trimming pared 3 bases from V and 4 bases from J, leaving 9 bases between. The germline V gene encodes CDR1 SQVTM and CDR2 ANQGSEA.

This rearrangement joins TRBV5-4 to TRBJ2-4; D is uncertain. Germline V gives CDR1 SGHNT, CDR2 YYREEE (reference sequence). The CDR3 consists of 15 residues. V lost 0 bases, J lost 8 bases, and 15 bases lay in between. In DNA, the CDR3 is TGTGCCAGCAGCTTGGCGCCAGTTCGAGGAGACATTCAGTACTTC. Residues: CASSLAPVRGDIQYF.